The 11 T cell receptor beta chains listed next were all sequenced from one sample in a study of T cells in Graves' hyperthyroidism and ophthalmopathy. RNA transcripts were the template for amplifying TCR beta CDR3 regions. A set of HTBI primers served as the primers for a first-round RT-PCR of the TCR CDR3. Each CDR3 protein gets one entry after TCRdb re-called the multiplex PCR reads with MiXCR. The sample holds under 400,000 distinct CDR3 sequences; 12% to 15% are singletons and the top ten take around 20%. Sequenced material: blood. These receptor sequences come from a woman aged 60-75 years with Graves' ophthalmopathy.

A note on this clonotype: A single base separates this from a much larger clone, so it may be a read error. The chain links TRBV28 to TRBJ2-7; 10 nucleotides line up with TRBD1. This CDR3 has 15 residues. Germline V gene sequence: CDR1 MDHEN, CDR2 SYDVKM. In DNA, the CDR3 is TGTGCCAGCAGTTCCCGGGGACAGGGGATCCACGAGCAGCACTTC. It is translated as CASSSRGQGIHEQHF.

The chain has TRBV5-1 and TRBJ2-7; 7 bases match TRBD1. Trimming took 4 bases from V and 7 from J; bases not matched to a gene: 11. This CDR3 is 14 amino acids long. Germline V gives CDR1 SGHRS, CDR2 YFSETQ. CDR3 nucleotide sequence: TGCGCCAGCAGCGAGAGCACAGGGGTTAGTGAGCAGTACTTC. Its protein product is CASSESTGVSEQYF.

This clonotype was counted a few times. The rearrangement uses TRBV6-1 and TRBJ2-1, with D possibly called TRBD1 or TRBD2 (5 bases each). CDR3 length: 15 amino acids. Trimming cost V 0 bases and J 6 bases, with 12 bases left between them. Germline V gene lookup returns CDR1 MNHNS and CDR2 SASEGT. This CDR3 is CASSEAWGSGNEQFF. CDR3 DNA: TGTGCCAGCAGTGAAGCATGGGGGAGCGGCAATGAGCAGTTCTTC.

This chain connects TRBV4-1 to TRBJ2-7; TRBD1 matches 8 bases. The CDR3 extends over 14 amino acids. Unmatched junction bases numbered 3, after V lost 3 bases and J lost 2 bases. Germline V gene lookup returns CDR1 MGHRA and CDR2 YSYEKL. Here the CDR3 DNA reads TGCGCCAGCAGCCAGACAGGGGTGGCCTACGAGCAGTACTTC. Translating it yields CASSQTGVAYEQYF.

This clonotype was counted ten times or more. The rearrangement uses TRBV9 and TRBJ2-5, with TRBD1 identical over 9 bases. Germline CDR1 and CDR2: SGDLS and YYNGEE. The CDR3 is 15 residues long. Trimming took 4 bases from V and 5 from J; bases not matched to a gene: 9. This chain's CDR3 is CASSSIDRGRETQYF. For the CDR3, the DNA is TGTGCCAGCAGCTCCATCGACAGGGGGAGGGAGACCCAGTACTTC. The whole variable domain, filled in from reference TRBV9 and TRBJ2-5, reads DSGVTQTPKHLITATGQRVTLRCSPRSGDLSVYWYQQSLDQGLQFLIQYYNGEERAKGNILERFSAQQFPDLHSELNLSSLELGDSALYFCASSSIDRGRETQYFGPGTRLLVL.

This clonotype showed up many times. The rearrangement links TRBV24-1 to TRBJ1-5, with D uncertain. V lost 4 bases and J lost 3, with 15 bases in between. CDR3 size: 16 residues. CDR1 and CDR2 (germline): KGHDR, SFDVKD. CDR3 sequence reads: CATSDRSDGSNQPQHF. In nucleotides, the CDR3 is TGTGCCACCAGTGACCGATCGGACGGCTCCAATCAGCCCCAGCATTTT.

Regarding this clonotype: Germline and junction disagree at one end, which may indicate a read error. This CDR3 reads CASSLEYTGTDAQYF. The CDR3, as DNA: TGTGCCAGCAGTTTAGAGTACACTGGCACAGATGCGCAGTATTTT. The gene calls are TRBV12-3 or TRBV12-4 and TRBJ2-3; no clear D. This CDR3 has 15 amino acids.

This clonotype was counted ten times or more. V usage is TRBV2 and J usage is TRBJ2-5; D is perhaps TRBD2 (6 bases). This CDR3 spans 13 amino acids. Germline lookup yields CDR1 SNHLY and CDR2 FYNNEI. Trimming removed 7 bases at V and 3 bases at J, with 12 bases between. This CDR3 is CASKEGGEETQYF. In DNA form, the CDR3 reads TGTGCCAGCAAAGAAGGAGGGGAAGAGACCCAGTACTTC.

The sample holds many counts of this clonotype. The chain links TRBV6-6 to TRBJ1-5; D is uncertain. CDR1 is MNHNY and CDR2 is SVGAGI in the germline V gene (reference sequence). This CDR3 has 13 residues. Deletions cut 0 bases from V and 5 bases from J, with 5 bases between. Written as DNA, the CDR3 is TGTGCCAGCAGTTACTCCCGGGATCAGCCCCAGCATTTT. Translation: CASSYSRDQPQHF.

This clonotype occurred many times. This rearrangement joins TRBV5-1 to TRBJ2-3; possibly TRBD2 for D (5 bases). With 7 bases removed from V and 0 bases from J, the gap between germline ends came to 21 bases. CDR1 and CDR2 from the germline V gene are SGHRS and YFSETQ. The CDR3 covers 17 residues. CDR3 sequence: CASGPTGGSTSTDTQYF. The CDR3 region has the DNA TGCGCCAGCGGACCCACCGGCGGGTCTACTAGCACAGATACGCAGTATTTT.

This clonotype was seen a handful of times. The chain is built from TRBV7-2 and TRBJ2-7, with D perhaps matching TRBD1 or TRBD2 (6 bases each). The V gene's germline CDR1 is SGHTA and CDR2 FQGNSA. Trimming cost V 5 bases and J 3 bases, with 17 bases left between them. The CDR3 has 15 residues. CDR3 in amino acids: CASSRRDNSYYEQYF. CDR3 DNA: TGTGCCAGCAGCCGGCGGGACAATTCCTACTACGAGCAGTACTTC.